The T cell receptor (beta chain) under discussion was sequenced for a study of cytomegalovirus exposure and HLA in healthy donors. The study's findings and limits: No immune exposure information besides CMV serostatus was available. A later analysis showed that HLA-associated TCR beta chains had undergone more clonal expansion than equally common others.

This CDR3 is 16 amino acids long. V shed 2 bases and J 6 bases; nucleotides not matched to a gene: 9. The germline V gene encodes CDR1 MNHEY and CDR2 SVGAGI. A word on this clone: Its cognate antigen is unknown.

The PCR was carried out with 60 Vbeta primers and 13 Jbeta primers. The table came from immunoSEQ multiplex PCR; TCRdb's copy has only in-frame clones and leaves some out. This table holds some 130,000 clones, 72% found once. The sequence was collected from a man aged 50 to 60 in good health and CMV-seropositive. V is TRBV6-5 and J is TRBJ1-2, with 10 bases that match TRBD1. The sequencing sample was made of PBMCs. Written as DNA, the CDR3 is TGTGCCAGCAGTTACGTCGACAGGGGGCGTCGTAATGGCTACACCTTC. This encodes CASSYVDRGRRNGYTF.